Included here is one T cell receptor (beta chain) sequence, with context. Its antigen is unknown. The data were taken from a study of cytomegalovirus exposure and HLA in healthy donors. Study as a whole: The Caucasian-associated ancestry cluster held under 90% of around 380 genotyped donors.

CDR3 length: 14 residues. V lost 1 base, J lost 5 bases, and 11 bases lay in between. CDR1 and CDR2 (germline): LGHNA, YSLEER. This PCR relied on a set of 60 Vbeta primers and 13 Jbeta primers. Per the original data handling: A later analysis tallied 65 million to 85 million unique TCR beta chains, about 12 million of them shared. The method was immunoSEQ multiplex PCR; TCRdb's version includes in-frame clones alone and lacks a portion of them. The DNA gave D and trimming, while V, J and clone size come from that table. The sample carries approximately 190,000 clones, over 75% recorded once. Study-wide findings and caveats: The study reported that TCR beta sequences accurately predicted HLA-A and HLA-B alleles in most subjects. Earlier analysis looked at TCR beta V segments, and most were productive about 87% or about 30% of the time.

The chain couples TRBV4-3 to TRBJ2-5, with no clear D. Sample: PBMCs. This clonotype originated in a man over 45 in good health and CMV-seronegative. CDR3 sequence reads: CASSQGGGWETQYF. The CDR3 nucleotides read TGCGCCAGCAGCCAAGGAGGTGGATGGGAGACCCAGTACTTC.